This T cell receptor (beta chain) came from a study of cytomegalovirus exposure and HLA in healthy donors (dated by TCRdb to the late 2010s). For context, the study as a whole: According to an earlier analysis of 587 of the donors, some 180 million T cells yielded 120 million or so unique TCR beta sequences and more than 250 Gb of sequence data. Typing coverage varied by locus: roughly 629-630 donors for A, B, C, DRB1 and DQB1; some 520 for DQA1; approximately 570 for DPA1; roughly 450 for DPB1. To predict cytomegalovirus infection status, the study brought together high-throughput TCR immunosequencing, statistical association of individual TCRs with disease status, and machine learning. Four or five DR-DQ haplotypes were handled as single units for association and clustering because linkage in the cohort was strong. In addition to the first cohort of about 650 subjects, a separate validation cohort of approximately 120 different subjects was used. A later genetic analysis used genome-wide SNP genotypes for about three fifths of the roughly 700 donors, treating that subset as a discovery cohort. On average, 235,054 unique TCR beta nucleotide sequences were sequenced per donor among some 420 genotyped donors of the cohort, with roughly 20% of those sequences being non-productive. The genetic ancestry cluster associated with self-reported Caucasian donors included about 81% of the roughly 400 genotyped donors. In an earlier analysis of roughly 600 of the donors, high-throughput TCR beta sequencing was used to judge whether each TCR beta V gene segment behaved as functional or pseudogenic. The later analysis used no new phenotypic data to find candidate immune exposures, relying instead on TCR beta sequences and their occurrence across donors. An early release covering about 600 HLA-typed donors comprised about 300 gigabases of sequencing data and roughly 85 million unique TCR sequences. HLA typing included class I and class II loci at four-digit resolution. All discovery cohort repertoires had been generated on a single sequencing platform. Alongside the repertoire data, information on donor age, sex, ethnicity and CMV serostatus was compiled. The T cell repertoires of roughly 660 subjects were profiled by immunosequencing and related to cytomegalovirus serostatus. In a later analysis, previously published TCR beta repertoires from about 640 donors were re-analyzed and high-resolution HLA genotyping was added so that TCR occurrence patterns could be studied. The study was designed to test whether signatures of past pathogen exposure could be identified by cataloging public T cell receptors.

The cohort was made up of hundreds of healthy bone marrow donors. Cohort members were all nominally healthy when sampled, although unrecorded immune exposures were likely present. The donor was CMV seropositive and belonged to the group of 250 to 350 seropositive cohort members. A peripheral blood sample was collected from each donor, and TCR beta sequencing was performed on peripheral blood mononuclear cells. Genomic DNA was extracted from the blood cell samples with the Qiagen DNeasy Blood Extraction Kit. Cut back by 4 bases and 6 bases, the V and J ends lie 15 bases apart. Inclusive of the bounding cysteine and phenylalanine, the CDR3 is 15 residues long. Only CDR3 DNA remains: 45 bases, in frame from the first base. The germline V gene gives CDR1 as SGHTA and CDR2 as FQGNSA. Study-wide findings and limitations: V-gene and J-gene trimming of TCR beta chains was associated with a missense DCLRE1C variant in a later genetic analysis, and the association was replicated in an independent cohort. A later analysis found that TCR association rates varied across HLA loci, with DRB1 alleles showing the most associated TCRs and HLA-C alleles the fewest. In both the original and validation cohorts, the classifier was reported to diagnose cytomegalovirus status with high specificity and sensitivity. The study listed around 160 TCR beta chains as associated with cytomegalovirus. In a later analysis, HLA-associated TCR beta chains were found to be more clonally expanded and to have lower generation probabilities than equally common non-associated chains. Most TCR sequences were seen in very few donors, while some public TCRs were found in many individuals. A cluster of highly shared sequence variants was judged likely to be a technical artifact of the sequencing pipeline. The authors suggested that the approach could potentially be generalized to other disease states and immunological phenotypes. In an earlier analysis of about 550 of the donors, most TCR beta V segments were observed in productive rearrangements about 87% or about 30% of the time, broadly matching IMGT annotations. Presence/absence analyses assumed roughly uniform sequencing depth across donors, an assumption that may not hold. A further reported finding was that TCR beta sequences accurately predicted the HLA-A and HLA-B alleles for most subjects in the first cohort. A few of the identified cytomegalovirus-associated TCR beta chains were confirmed in vitro to be specific for cytomegalovirus antigens. The 87-base-pair reads could not distinguish some IMGT-functional V segments, including TRBV6-2 and TRBV6-3, so those segments were excluded. Correlated functional status among segregating V segments might be attributable to linkage disequilibrium, but an unknown experimental factor could not be ruled out. A later analysis associated approximately 17,000 TCR beta sequences with specific HLA alleles at a false discovery rate of 0.05. CMV serostatus was the only immune exposure information available for the cohort. The earlier analysis of about 600 of the donors excluded roughly 16 rarely observed V segments, including chromosome 9 orphons, because counts were too low. When HLA alleles, especially DR and DQ, strongly co-occurred, TCR associations were difficult to assign to individual alleles. A later analysis reported that several top co-occurrence clusters appeared linked to parvovirus B19, influenza, CMV and Epstein-Barr virus. A later genetic analysis reported fewer N-insertions in productive TCRs among donors in an Asian-associated ancestry cluster than the roughly 690-donor mean. In a later analysis, most CMV-associated TCR beta chains were found to appear HLA-restricted, with HLA associations seemingly driven largely by CMV exposure. Because some donors lacked HLA typing at each locus, the association tests relied only on the typed subset. The cohort was sequenced for TCR beta chains only, and without alpha or paired-chain data the features that could be detected were limited.

Details on this clone: The antigen it recognizes is unknown. No much larger clonotype is one base removed from it; base qualities were not supplied.

Library generation was performed with the immunoSEQ multiplex PCR assay. The multiplex PCR relied on a mix of 60 forward primers for TCR Vbeta segments and 13 reverse primers for TCR Jbeta segments. The CDR3 region of rearranged TCR beta genes was amplified from genomic DNA with a multiplex PCR assay. Amplified TCR beta libraries were sequenced as 87-base-pair reads on the Illumina HiSeq System. Per the authors' processing: In a later analysis, tens of millions of unique TCR beta chains were counted across the 666 repertoires, and roughly 10 million of these chains were shared by at least two donors. Raw reads were error-corrected and collapsed into unique sequences by a nearest-neighbor algorithm in which closely related sequences were merged to remove PCR and sequencing errors. Alignment of CDR3 sequences to IMGT reference sequences was used to assign V, D and J gene segments. For a sequence to be retained, at least a six-nucleotide match to both a V gene segment and a J gene segment was required. Rearrangements were classified as productive when the CDR3 lacked stop codons and remained in frame with V and J, and all other rearrangements were classified as non-productive. CDR3 was defined by IMGT convention, running from the second conserved V-encoded cysteine to the conserved J-encoded phenylalanine. The earlier analysis of about 560 of the donors excluded any sequence lacking an unambiguous match to a single V gene segment. An earlier analysis of several hundred of the donors called V segments functional above 56.7% productive rearrangements and segregating when the between-donor standard deviation exceeded 5%. To diagnose cytomegalovirus status from the catalog of TCR beta chain sequences, a statistical classification framework was built. A later analysis assigned V and J genes by comparing TCR nucleotide sequences with IMGT/GENE-DB human TR gene sequences. In a later analysis, CDR3 sequences and most-parsimonious VDJ recombination scenarios were assigned using the TCRdist pipeline. In a later analysis, every TCR beta chain was defined by the combination of its CDR3 amino acid sequence and its V-gene family, and reads without a unique V-gene family were dropped. A later analysis removed 600 or so highly shared, low-generation-probability nucleotide sequences to deal with suspected cross-contamination and a sequencing artifact. In a later analysis, a clonal expansion index for each public chain was calculated from normalized within-repertoire ranks of inferred template counts. A later analysis computed generation probabilities with a VDJ recombination model fitted to out-of-frame rearrangements, and checked the results against IGoR. A later analysis scored TCR-TCR, TCR-HLA and TCR-CMV co-occurrence with hypergeometric tests, applying a repertoire-size bias correction to TCR pairs. False discovery rates were estimated in a later analysis by permuting HLA or CMV assignments 20 times. In a later analysis, co-occurring TCRs were grouped with DBSCAN, and TCRdist sequence similarity was added when clustering was performed within HLA-allele-positive subsets. For co-occurrence clustering, repertoires with fewer than 30,000 or more than 120,000 public chains were excluded, along with four or five repertoires with anomalous nucleotide sharing. The table comes from immuneACCESS by way of TCRdb, which keeps in-frame sequences with V and J called. Part of the clones is missing from these tables; in studies checked, under half for an unresolved V gene and the rest for unknown reasons. V, J and clone size derive from that table, while D and trimming were established from the DNA sequence. This sample comprises approximately 170,000 clones, roughly four fifths of them detected only once. The ten top clones hold approximately 4% of the sample.

The sequenced sample was PBMCs. The sequence came from a man aged 50 or older in good health and CMV-seropositive. The chain uses TRBV7-2 and TRBJ2-2; a weak D assignment points to TRBD2 (5 bases agree). The nucleotide sequence reads as follows: TGTGCCAGCAGCTCCGGAACTAGGCAGGCCGGGGAGCTGTTTTTT. This translates into CASSSGTRQAGELFF.